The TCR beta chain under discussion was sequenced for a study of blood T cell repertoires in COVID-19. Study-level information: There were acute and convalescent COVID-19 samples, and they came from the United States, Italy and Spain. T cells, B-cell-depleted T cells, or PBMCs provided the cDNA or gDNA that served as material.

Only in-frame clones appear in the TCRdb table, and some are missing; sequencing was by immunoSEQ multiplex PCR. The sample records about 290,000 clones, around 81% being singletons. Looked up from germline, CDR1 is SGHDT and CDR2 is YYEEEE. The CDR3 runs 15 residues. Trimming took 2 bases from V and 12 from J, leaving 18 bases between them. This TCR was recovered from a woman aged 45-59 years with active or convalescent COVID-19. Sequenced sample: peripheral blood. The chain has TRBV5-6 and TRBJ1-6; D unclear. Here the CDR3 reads CASSFSLREEKPLHF. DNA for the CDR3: TGTGCCAGCAGCTTCTCTCTGAGGGAGGAAAAACCCCTCCACTTT.